The 28 T cell receptor beta chains given below trace back to one sample, sequenced in a study of cytomegalovirus exposure and HLA in healthy donors. Libraries were prepared by immunoSEQ multiplex PCR; TCRdb keeps only in-frame clonotypes and omits some of them. The sample shows approximately 57,000 clones, more than 85% of them seen only once. The specimen was PBMCs. The receptors here all came from a woman between 18 and 29 years old in good health and CMV-seronegative.

This clone was picked up one time. The chain carries TRBV5-1 and TRBJ1-3; no firm D call. Trimming pared 1 base from V and 0 bases from J, leaving 8 bases between. The germline gives CDR1 SGHRS, CDR2 YFSETQ. This CDR3 spans 15 amino acids. The CDR3 sequence is CASSLTGISGNTIYF. The DNA for the CDR3 is TGCGCCAGCAGCTTGACGGGGATCTCTGGAAACACCATATATTTT.

The chain joins TRBV11-1 to TRBJ2-1, with 10 bases identical to TRBD2. The V segment lost 1 base and the J segment 8 bases; nucleotides outside the gene matches: 8. Looked up from germline, CDR1 is SGHAT and CDR2 is FQDESV (reference sequence). The CDR3 is 16 residues long. The CDR3 sequence is CASSLVPSGGVYEQFF. In DNA, the CDR3 is TGTGCCAGCAGCTTAGTGCCCAGCGGGGGGGTTTATGAGCAGTTCTTC.

The chain uses TRBV5-1 and TRBJ2-5, with TRBD1 matching over 8 bases. CDR1 SGHRS and CDR2 YFSETQ come from the germline V gene. The CDR3 totals 16 residues. The V and J ends lost 2 bases and 1 base, in that order; junction bases with no gene match: 7. CDR3 DNA: TGCGCCAGCAGCTTCAGACAGGGGAGAAGCCAAGAGACCCAGTACTTC. It yields the protein CASSFRQGRSQETQYF.

The genes are TRBV18 and TRBJ2-5; perhaps TRBD1 as D (5 bases). Trimming cost V 1 base and J 4 bases, with 16 bases left between them. This CDR3 has 16 amino acids. The germline CDR1 and CDR2 sequences are KGHSH and LQKENI. As DNA, the CDR3 is TGTGCCAGCTCACCACTCGACAGTCCCCGAGGAGAGACCCAGTACTTC. Translating gives CASSPLDSPRGETQYF.

The V and J genes are TRBV10-1 and TRBJ2-1; 10 bases fit TRBD2. After removal of 1 base from V and 3 bases from J, the junction contained 6 bases not matched to a gene. This CDR3 has 17 residues. The germline gives CDR1 WNHNN, CDR2 SYGVQD (reference sequence). The CDR3 region has the DNA TGCGCCAGCAGTGAGTATGGGTCTAGCGGGAGCTACAATGAGCAGTTCTTC. Encoded protein: CASSEYGSSGSYNEQFF.

The rearrangement joins TRBV5-4 to TRBJ2-2; a weak D match, TRBD2 (6 bases). This CDR3 contains 15 residues. The V gene's germline CDR1 is SGHNT and CDR2 YYREEE (reference sequence). The ends were cut back, 2 bases at V and 1 base at J, with 9 bases in the middle. CDR3 coding DNA: TGTGCCAGCAGCTTCGGGACTCAGAACACCGGGGAGCTGTTTTTT. The encoded protein is CASSFGTQNTGELFF. The full variable domain, rest sourced from reference TRBV5-4 and TRBJ2-2, is ETGVTQSPTHLIKTRGQQVTLRCSSQSGHNTVSWYQQALGQGPQFIFQYYREEENGRGNFPPRFSGLQFPNYSSELNVNALELDDSALYLCASSFGTQNTGELFFGEGSRLTVL.

This chain joins TRBV29-1 and TRBJ2-7, with a weak D call TRBD1 (6 bases). CDR1 is SQVTM, CDR2 ANQGSEA, per germline. This CDR3 is built from 13 residues. V dropped 5 bases and J dropped 0 bases, with 11 bases sitting between them. This CDR3 is CSVKDSFSYEQYV. CDR3 nucleotide sequence: TGCAGCGTTAAGGACAGTTTCTCCTACGAGCAGTACGTC.

In DNA form, the CDR3 reads TGTGCCAGCAGCCCGGGAGAGTATGGCTACACCTTC. It encodes CASSPGEYGYTF. J is TRBJ1-2 and V is TRBV7-2; D is unresolved. Trimming removed 5 bases from V and 5 bases from J, with 9 bases in between. Germline assignment: CDR1 SGHTA and CDR2 FQGNSA. CDR3 length: 12 residues.

V gene TRBV5-6 combines with J gene TRBJ1-1; 9 nucleotides align to TRBD1. Losses at the gene ends were 4 bases for V and 0 bases for J; bases not matched to a gene: 10. The CDR3 length is 17 residues. Germline loops: CDR1 SGHDT, CDR2 YYEEEE. The CDR3 coding sequence is TGTGCCAGCAGCGTCATTAAAGGACAGGGGCTGAACACTGAAGCTTTCTTT. Its protein product is CASSVIKGQGLNTEAFF.

The chain has TRBV7-8 and TRBJ2-7, with D unclear. Germline loops: CDR1 SGHVS, CDR2 FQNEAQ. There are 14 residues in the CDR3. V shed 3 bases and J shed 2 bases, with 11 bases lying between them. For the CDR3, the DNA is TGTGCCAGCAGCTTTGGGCTTCCAACCTACGAGCAGTACTTC. Protein: CASSFGLPTYEQYF.

The chain has TRBV5-6 and TRBJ1-1, with 9 bases matching TRBD1. There are 15 residues in the CDR3. Germline V gene sequence: CDR1 SGHDT, CDR2 YYEEEE. The J segment lost 1 base and the V segment lost 4 bases, leaving 5 bases of the junction unmatched. The CDR3 sequence: CASSPDRGRNTEAFF. In DNA, the CDR3 is TGTGCCAGCAGCCCGGACAGGGGAAGGAACACTGAAGCTTTCTTT.

The V and J genes are TRBV6-6 and TRBJ1-1; no definite D call. The germline V gene has CDR1 MNHNY and CDR2 SVGAGI (reference sequence). The CDR3 sequence is 14 residues long. V lost 5 bases and J lost 1, with 11 bases in between. The CDR3 is CASSPSGPNTEAFF. The DNA of the CDR3 is TGTGCCAGCAGTCCTTCTGGCCCGAACACTGAAGCTTTCTTT.

The chain employs TRBV5-4 and TRBJ1-2; TRBD1 agrees at 9 bases. CDR3 length: 14 residues. Germline CDR1 and CDR2: SGHNT and YYREEE (reference sequence). V dropped 5 bases and J dropped 7; count of bases not matched to a gene: 9. DNA of the CDR3: TGTGCCAGCAGGAGGATACAGGGGGCGGCTGGCTACACCTTC. Encoded protein: CASRRIQGAAGYTF. The full variable domain, completed using reference TRBV5-4 and TRBJ1-2, is ETGVTQSPTHLIKTRGQQVTLRCSSQSGHNTVSWYQQALGQGPQFIFQYYREEENGRGNFPPRFSGLQFPNYSSELNVNALELDDSALYLCASRRIQGAAGYTFGSGTRLTVV.

This clone was detected only once. The gene calls are TRBV7-9 and TRBJ2-3, with D perhaps matching TRBD2 (6 bases). With 2 bases removed from V and 2 bases from J, the gap between germline ends came to 14 bases. Germline V gives CDR1 SEHNR, CDR2 FQNEAQ (reference sequence). This CDR3 contains 16 residues. CDR3 nucleotides: TGTGCCAGCAGCTTATTTAGCGGAGGGTTCACAGATACGCAGTATTTT. Translated, it gives CASSLFSGGFTDTQYF.

The J gene is TRBJ2-5, the V gene TRBV19; TRBD1 might be the D (6 bases). Germline V gives CDR1 LNHDA, CDR2 SQIVND (reference sequence). V lost 10 bases, J lost 4 bases, and 16 bases lay in between. CDR3 length: 13 amino acids. The CDR3 sequence is CATLGGRRETQYF. For the CDR3, the DNA is TGTGCCACCCTTGGGGGCCGACGAGAGACCCAGTACTTC.

The chain recombines TRBV5-4 with TRBJ2-3; 12 bases fit TRBD2. This CDR3 region has 15 residues. J gave up 6 bases and V 4 bases, and 6 bases lay outside the gene matches. From germline, CDR1 is SGHNT and CDR2 YYREEE (reference sequence). Here the CDR3 DNA reads TGTGCCAGCAGCCGGTCTAGCGGGGGGGCGGATACGCAGTATTTT. As protein: CASSRSSGGADTQYF.

This chain links TRBV6-1 with TRBJ1-5; 7 bases agree with TRBD1. CDR3 length equals 14 residues. Germline loops: CDR1 MNHNS, CDR2 SASEGT. The trim removed 8 bases at V and 6 bases at J, leaving 10 bases unmatched. CDR3 sequence reads: CASGSGGTGQPQHF. The DNA of the CDR3 is TGTGCCAGCGGATCAGGGGGAACGGGTCAGCCCCAGCATTTT.

The V call is TRBV6-5, the J call TRBJ1-2; TRBD1 matches at 8 bases. There are 16 residues in the CDR3. Germline loops: CDR1 MNHEY, CDR2 SVGAGI. Trimming at V came to 3 bases and at J to 1 base, leaving 7 bases not matched to a gene. CDR3 residues: CASSYGTGLFNYGYTF. Here the CDR3 DNA reads TGTGCCAGCAGTTATGGGACAGGCCTCTTTAACTATGGCTACACCTTC.

V usage is TRBV19 and J usage is TRBJ2-7; perhaps TRBD1 as D (6 bases). The germline CDR1 and CDR2 sequences are LNHDA and SQIVND (reference sequence). The CDR3 runs 14 residues. Trimming shortened V by 11 bases and J by 4 bases, and 21 bases separated the two germline ends. CDR3 amino acids: CAAQGSRFWYEQYV. DNA for the CDR3: TGTGCCGCCCAGGGGTCCCGCTTTTGGTACGAGCAGTACGTC.

The J gene is TRBJ2-5, the V gene TRBV7-7; 10 bases align to TRBD2. Trimming took 4 bases from V and 2 from J; bases not matched to a gene: 4. Germline V gene sequence: CDR1 SSHAT, CDR2 FNYEAQ (reference sequence). This CDR3 comprises 15 residues. CDR3: CASSSGLALQETQYF. Here the CDR3 DNA reads TGTGCCAGCAGCTCGGGACTAGCGCTACAAGAGACCCAGTACTTC.

This rearrangement joins TRBV7-3 to TRBJ2-3; a possible D gene is TRBD2 (5 bases). The V end lost 0 bases, the J end lost 6 bases, and 13 bases lay between the germline ends. The V gene's germline CDR1 is SGHTA and CDR2 FQGTGA. There are 15 residues in the CDR3. CDR3 amino acids: CASSLTAVPEDTQYF. The CDR3 DNA follows: TGTGCCAGCAGCTTAACAGCGGTCCCCGAGGATACGCAGTATTTT.

J is TRBJ2-1 and V is TRBV19; 11 nucleotides agree with TRBD1. The CDR3 has 15 residues. Looked up from germline, CDR1 is LNHDA and CDR2 is SQIVND (reference sequence). Trimming removed 6 bases from V and 9 bases from J; junction bases left unmatched: 10. The CDR3 loop reads CASRSWDRGFSEQFF. In nucleotides, the CDR3 is TGTGCCAGTAGATCCTGGGACAGGGGGTTCAGTGAGCAGTTCTTC. Complete variable domain (other parts from reference TRBV19 and TRBJ2-1): DGGITQSPKYLFRKEGQNVTLSCEQNLNHDAMYWYRQDPGQGLRLIYYSQIVNDFQKGDIAEGYSVSREKKESFPLTVTSAQKNPTAFYLCASRSWDRGFSEQFFGPGTRLTVL.

This chain links TRBV6-6 with TRBJ1-4; the D gene is possibly TRBD1 (6 bases). CDR1 and CDR2 from the germline V gene are MNHNY and SVGAGI (reference sequence). The CDR3 loop spans 15 amino acids. Trimming shortened V by 4 bases and J by 7 bases, and 16 bases separated the two germline ends. The CDR3 DNA is TGTGCCAGCAGTTTCTTCTTAGGGGGTAGTGAAAAACTGTTTTTT. Translating it yields CASSFFLGGSEKLFF.

The J gene is TRBJ1-1, the V gene TRBV6-6, with D uncertain. This CDR3 has 15 residues. V lost 1 base and J lost 1, with 10 bases in between. CDR1 is MNHNY, CDR2 SVGAGI, per germline (reference sequence). In DNA form, the CDR3 reads TGTGCCAGCAGTTACTTAACACGGAGGAACACTGAAGCTTTCTTT. The encoded protein is CASSYLTRRNTEAFF.

V and J are TRBV29-1 and TRBJ2-1, with a possible D match to TRBD1 (7 bases). Between the trimmed V and J ends, which lost 6 bases and 3 bases, there was a span of 30 bases. This CDR3 region has 19 residues. The germline CDR1 and CDR2 sequences are SQVTM and ANQGSEA. CDR3 in DNA: TGCAGCGTCCTCGGGGGCCCCGATCCGACAGGGAGATTCTACAATGAGCAGTTCTTC. It encodes CSVLGGPDPTGRFYNEQFF.

This chain connects TRBV7-2 to TRBJ2-7, with a possible D match to TRBD1 (5 bases). Germline V gene data show CDR1 as SGHTA and CDR2 as FQGNSA. V was clipped by 2 bases and J by 4 bases, with 9 bases between them. CDR3 length equals 13 residues. CDR3 DNA: TGTGCCAGCAGCTTACCAGGGCCGTACGAGCAGTACTTC. This translates into CASSLPGPYEQYF.

The gene calls are TRBV18 and TRBJ1-2; 7 bases line up with TRBD1. CDR3 size: 14 residues. J was trimmed by 3 bases and V by 6 bases; bases with no gene match: 7. Per germline, CDR1 KGHSH and CDR2 LQKENI. CDR3 sequence (DNA): TGTGCCAGCTCTCCGGGGACAGCGGACTATGGCTACACCTTC. Protein: CASSPGTADYGYTF.

The chain uses TRBV18 and TRBJ1-3, with D unresolved. With 1 base removed from V and 0 bases from J, the gap between germline ends came to 7 bases. CDR3 length: 15 residues. Germline V CDR1 and CDR2: KGHSH, LQKENI. The CDR3 bases are TGTGCCAGCTCACCACTTGGCAGCTCTGGAAACACCATATATTTT. This encodes CASSPLGSSGNTIYF.